These T cell receptor beta chains were read from a single sample in a study of blood T cell repertoires in COVID-19. Method: immunoSEQ multiplex PCR; TCRdb's copy keeps in-frame clones and lacks some. Among some 90,000 clones listed, 75% to 90% were seen once. Sequences were obtained from peripheral blood. These receptors were obtained from a man older than 75 with active or convalescent COVID-19. CDR3s include the opening cysteine and the closing phenylalanine or tryptophan. The order of the fields is clone size, J gene, D gene, V gene, CDR3 DNA, CDR3 protein. The D gene is left open where the match is weak. Rows may omit the clone size; those that give it use once, few, many or a size class.

clone size: NA; J gene: TRBJ2-3; D gene: NA; V gene: TRBV9; CDR3 DNA: TGTGCCAGCAGCGGGGGCGGTGTCACAGATACGCAGTATTTT; CDR3 protein: CASSGGGVTDTQYF
clone size: NA; J gene: TRBJ2-1; D gene: TRBD2; V gene: TRBV6-2/TRBV6-3; CDR3 DNA: TGTGCCAGCACCCCGAGGCCGGGACTAGCCGATTGGAATGAGCAGTTCTTC; CDR3 protein: CASTPRPGLADWNEQFF
clone size: NA; J gene: TRBJ2-1; D gene: NA; V gene: TRBV28; CDR3 DNA: TGTGCCAGCAGTTTCGGAGGTTACAATGAGCAGTTCTTC; CDR3 protein: CASSFGGYNEQFF
clone size: once; J gene: TRBJ2-1; D gene: NA; V gene: TRBV3-1/TRBV3-2; CDR3 DNA: TGTGCCAGCAGCCAAGGCAGGGTAACGCATGAGCAGTTCTTC; CDR3 protein: CASSQGRVTHEQFF
clone size: NA; J gene: TRBJ2-5; D gene: TRBD2; V gene: TRBV7-2; CDR3 DNA: TGTGCCAGCAGCAATTATGGGCTAGCGGGCAACCAAGAGACCCAGTACTTC; CDR3 protein: CASSNYGLAGNQETQYF
clone size: NA; J gene: TRBJ2-7; D gene: TRBD2; V gene: TRBV4-3; CDR3 DNA: TGCGCCAGCAGCCCAGGGACTAGTTCCTACGAGCAGTACTTC; CDR3 protein: CASSPGTSSYEQYF
clone size: NA; J gene: TRBJ2-2; D gene: TRBD1; V gene: TRBV5-6; CDR3 DNA: TGTGCCAGCAGCTGGGACAGGGGTAGAACCGGGGAGCTGTTTTTT; CDR3 protein: CASSWDRGRTGELFF
clone size: NA; J gene: TRBJ1-2; D gene: TRBD1; V gene: TRBV28; CDR3 DNA: TGTGCCAGCAGTTCCGGGACAGGGGGCACTAACTATGGCTACACCTTC; CDR3 protein: CASSSGTGGTNYGYTF
clone size: once; J gene: TRBJ2-7; D gene: NA; V gene: TRBV4-3; CDR3 DNA: TGCGCCAGCAGCGCCTCGTCCAGAGCTACGAGGGAGCAGTACTTC; CDR3 protein: CASSASSRATREQYF
clone size: NA; J gene: TRBJ2-1; D gene: TRBD2; V gene: TRBV19; CDR3 DNA: TGTGCCAGTAGTTCCTTCCAACTAGCGGAGTCCTACAATGAGCAGTTCTTC; CDR3 protein: CASSSFQLAESYNEQFF
clone size: once; J gene: TRBJ1-1; D gene: NA; V gene: TRBV2; CDR3 DNA: TGTGCCAGCAGTGGAGATTCCACTGAAGCTTTCTTT; CDR3 protein: CASSGDSTEAFF
clone size: once; J gene: TRBJ2-7; D gene: TRBD2; V gene: TRBV19; CDR3 DNA: TGTGCCAGTAGCCGTTTAGCGGGAGCAACCTACGAGCAGTACTTC; CDR3 protein: CASSRLAGATYEQYF
clone size: NA; J gene: TRBJ1-5; D gene: NA; V gene: TRBV19; CDR3 DNA: TGTGCCAGTACCGACAGGCTTTACGACTATCAGCCCCAGCATTTT; CDR3 protein: CASTDRLYDYQPQHF
clone size: NA; J gene: TRBJ2-1; D gene: TRBD2; V gene: TRBV18; CDR3 DNA: TGTGCCAGCTCATCCCTAGCGGGAGCGGGGAAGGGCTACAATGAGCAGTTCTTC; CDR3 protein: CASSSLAGAGKGYNEQFF
clone size: NA; J gene: TRBJ2-7; D gene: TRBD2; V gene: TRBV11-2; CDR3 DNA: TGTGCCAGCAGCCGCCTGGGGGCTAGCGGGGGAATCGTATCGGACGAGCAGTACTTC; CDR3 protein: CASSRLGASGGIVSDEQYF
clone size: NA; J gene: TRBJ2-2; D gene: NA; V gene: TRBV5-5; CDR3 DNA: TGTGCCAGCAGCTTGCAGTCCAGGAACACCGGGGAGCTGTTTTTT; CDR3 protein: CASSLQSRNTGELFF
clone size: NA; J gene: TRBJ2-7; D gene: TRBD1; V gene: TRBV7-9; CDR3 DNA: TGTGCCAGCAGCTTGACCGGGACAGAGAGATCCTACGAGCAGTACTTC; CDR3 protein: CASSLTGTERSYEQYF
clone size: NA; J gene: TRBJ2-1; D gene: TRBD1; V gene: TRBV3-1/TRBV3-2; CDR3 DNA: TGTGCCAGCAGCCAAGCGGGACAGTACAATGAGCAGTTCTTC; CDR3 protein: CASSQAGQYNEQFF